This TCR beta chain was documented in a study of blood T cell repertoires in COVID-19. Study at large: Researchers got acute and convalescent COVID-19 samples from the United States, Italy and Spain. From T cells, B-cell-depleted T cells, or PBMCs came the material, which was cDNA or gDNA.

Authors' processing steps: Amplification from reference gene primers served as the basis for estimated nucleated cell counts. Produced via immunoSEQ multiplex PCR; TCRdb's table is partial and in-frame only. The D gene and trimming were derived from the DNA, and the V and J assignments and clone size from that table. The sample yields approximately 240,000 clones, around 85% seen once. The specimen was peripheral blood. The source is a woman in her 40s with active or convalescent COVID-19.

In DNA, the CDR3 is TGTGCCAGCAGCTTACGGCAGGGGTCTGGAAACACCATATATTTT. It codes for CASSLRQGSGNTIYF. The rearrangement uses TRBV7-9 and TRBJ1-3; weak D call: TRBD1 (6 bases). Trimming removed 2 bases from V and 1 base from J, with 9 bases in between. Germline V gene lookup returns CDR1 SEHNR and CDR2 FQNEAQ (reference sequence). CDR3 size: 15 residues.